Shown below are 28 T cell receptor beta chains from a single sample sequenced in a study of blood T cell repertoires in COVID-19. This table comes from immunoSEQ multiplex PCR, and its TCRdb copy is limited to in-frame clones, with some not included. This table holds approximately 200,000 clones, roughly 83% found once. The sample comprised PBMCs or T cells enriched from blood (not recorded which). The receptors here all came from a woman in her twenties or thirties who had recovered from COVID-19.

The chain is built from TRBV16 and TRBJ2-3, with a tentative D call TRBD2 (6 bases). The germline V gene encodes CDR1 KGHSY and CDR2 FQNENV. V gave up 1 base and J gave up 1 base, with 12 bases separating them. The CDR3 has 16 amino acids. The CDR3 is CASSQFTSSGTDTQYF. In DNA, the CDR3 is TGTGCCAGCAGCCAATTTACGTCTAGCGGCACAGATACGCAGTATTTT.

This chain links TRBV14 with TRBJ2-1; possibly TRBD2 for D (6 bases). CDR1 SGHDN and CDR2 FVKESK come from the germline V gene. The V end was cut by 0 bases, the J end by 12 bases, with 12 bases between. The CDR3 is made up of 13 amino acids. Here the CDR3 reads CASSQDLAEVQFF. The CDR3 region has the DNA TGTGCCAGCAGCCAAGATTTAGCGGAAGTGCAGTTCTTC.

This clone showed up just once. V and J are TRBV2 and TRBJ1-5; 9 bases fit TRBD1. Germline V lookup: CDR1 SNHLY, CDR2 FYNNEI. J lost 0 bases, V lost 5 bases, and 11 bases had no gene match. The CDR3 has 18 amino acids. The CDR3 loop is CASSTTKGTGNSNQPQHF. CDR3 coding DNA: TGTGCCAGCAGTACGACCAAGGGGACAGGGAATAGCAATCAGCCCCAGCATTTT.

CDR3 bases: TGTGCCAGCAGCTTAGAGGGCAGGGGAAACTATGGCTACACCTTC. Its protein is CASSLEGRGNYGYTF. The rearrangement joins TRBV7-9 to TRBJ1-2; perhaps TRBD1 as D (6 bases). This CDR3 spans 15 amino acids. V was shortened by 1 base and J by 2 bases, with 11 bases between the two germline ends. Germline-derived CDR1 and CDR2 are SEHNR and FQNEAQ (reference sequence).

The chain is built from TRBV28 and TRBJ2-1; 11 nucleotides match TRBD2. Per the germline V gene, CDR1 is MDHEN and CDR2 is SYDVKM. The CDR3 is made up of 15 amino acids. V gave up 4 bases and J gave up 4 bases; unmatched junction bases: 3. Here the CDR3 DNA reads TGTGCCAGCAGTTCTCCTAGCGGGAGGTACAATGAGCAGTTCTTC. Translation gives CASSSPSGRYNEQFF.

The CDR3 here is CATSDEPGTGTYEQYF. As DNA, the CDR3 is TGTGCCACCAGTGATGAGCCCGGGACAGGGACCTACGAGCAGTACTTC. The gene calls are TRBV24-1 and TRBJ2-7; 9 bases match TRBD1. CDR1 and CDR2 from the germline V gene are KGHDR and SFDVKD. Losses at the gene ends were 3 bases for V and 2 bases for J; bases not matched to a gene: 7. This CDR3 comprises 16 residues.

This clone occurred once. This chain's CDR3 is CASMTLNTGELFF. The DNA of the CDR3 is TGTGCCAGCATGACTCTTAACACCGGGGAGCTGTTTTTT. This rearrangement joins TRBV6-5 to TRBJ2-2, with D uncertain. CDR1 MNHEY and CDR2 SVGAGI come from the germline V gene. Trimming left V 7 bases short and J 2 bases short, with 8 bases between. The CDR3 is made up of 13 amino acids.

The CDR3 sequence is CASPPGPAGNQETQYF. CDR3 sequence (DNA): TGTGCCAGCCCCCCCGGACCAGCGGGAAATCAAGAGACCCAGTACTTC. The V call is TRBV7-2, the J call TRBJ2-5, with 7 nucleotides matching TRBD2. The V segment lost 8 bases and the J segment 2 bases; nucleotides outside the gene matches: 14. The length of the CDR3 is 16 residues. Germline values: CDR1 SGHTA, CDR2 FQGNSA. Combining the CDR3 with reference TRBV7-2 and TRBJ2-5 gives the whole variable domain GAGVSQSPSNKVTEKGKDVELRCDPISGHTALYWYRQSLGQGLEFLIYFQGNSAPDKSGLPSDRFSAERTGGSVSTLTIQRTQQEDSAVYLCASPPGPAGNQETQYFGPGTRLLVL.

The chain employs TRBV7-9 and TRBJ2-7; 7 nucleotides agree with TRBD1. With V trimmed by 5 bases and J by 2 bases, 9 bases remained unmatched. CDR1 and CDR2 from the germline V gene are SEHNR and FQNEAQ (reference sequence). The CDR3 covers 15 residues. The CDR3 is CASSPTGTAAYEQYF. The CDR3 DNA is TGTGCCAGCAGCCCGACCGGGACAGCGGCCTACGAGCAGTACTTC.

The chain combines TRBV23-1 with TRBJ2-2; D unresolved. TRBV23-1 is an open reading frame, and its role is uncertain. The CDR3 consists of 18 residues. The germline V and J ends were trimmed by 2 bases and 7 bases, with 23 bases remaining between them. The CDR3 spells CASSQNPPGKSDCGELFF. CDR3 nucleotides: TGCGCCAGCAGTCAAAATCCCCCCGGTAAGAGCGACTGCGGGGAGCTGTTTTTT.

DNA for the CDR3: TGTGCCAGCAGCTTAGTAGGGGGCCACTCCTACAATGAGCAGTTCTTC. Protein: CASSLVGGHSYNEQFF. The rearrangement joins TRBV7-2 to TRBJ2-1; 7 nucleotides align to TRBD1. Germline V gene data show CDR1 as SGHTA and CDR2 as FQGNSA. This CDR3 has 16 residues. The V gene end was trimmed by 1 base and the J gene end by 0 bases; junction bases not matched to a gene: 3.

This clone was observed once. The chain recombines TRBV5-8 with TRBJ2-1, with D possibly called TRBD1 or TRBD2 (5 bases each). This CDR3 is 15 amino acids long. Trimming cost V 4 bases and J 0 bases, with 11 bases left between them. Germline-derived CDR1 and CDR2 are SGHTS and YDEGEE. In DNA, the CDR3 is TGTGCCAGCAGCATGGGACGGAGCTCCTACAATGAGCAGTTCTTC. Translation: CASSMGRSSYNEQFF. The full variable domain, with the rest looked up from reference TRBV5-8 and TRBJ2-1, is EAGVTQSPTHLIKTRGQQATLRCSPISGHTSVYWYQQALGLGLQFLLWYDEGEERNRGNFPPRFSGRQFPNYSSELNVNALELEDSALYLCASSMGRSSYNEQFFGPGTRLTVL.

J is TRBJ2-3 and V is TRBV7-6; 7 positions match TRBD2. The germline gives CDR1 SGHVS, CDR2 FNYEAQ. This CDR3 region has 14 residues. Losses at the gene ends were 0 bases for V and 4 bases for J; bases not matched to a gene: 1. The CDR3 DNA follows: TGTGCCAGCAGCTTAGCGGGGGGGGCAGATACGCAGTATTTT. This codes for CASSLAGGADTQYF. The whole variable domain, filled in from reference TRBV7-6 and TRBJ2-3, reads GAGVSQSPRYKVTKRGQDVALRCDPISGHVSLYWYRQALGQGPEFLTYFNYEAQQDKSGLPNDRFSAERPEGSISTLTIQRTEQRDSAMYRCASSLAGGADTQYFGPGTRLTVL.

The chain links TRBV5-1 to TRBJ1-6; D gene unclear. The length of the CDR3 is 15 residues. V was shortened by 0 bases and J by 5 bases, with 9 bases between the two germline ends. Germline V lookup: CDR1 SGHRS, CDR2 YFSETQ. The CDR3 coding sequence is TGCGCCAGCAGCTTGGGAGGGCAGAATAATTCACCCCTCCACTTT. Protein sequence: CASSLGGQNNSPLHF.

The CDR3 loop reads CSVLDWTRTNEKLFF. In nucleotides, the CDR3 is TGCAGCGTTCTTGATTGGACAAGAACTAATGAAAAACTGTTTTTT. The chain carries TRBV29-1 and TRBJ1-4; the D gene is possibly TRBD1 (5 bases). CDR3 length: 15 residues. Trimming left V 5 bases short and J 1 base short, with 14 bases between. Germline V gene sequence: CDR1 SQVTM, CDR2 ANQGSEA.

The chain employs TRBV19 and TRBJ2-3, with 9 positions matching TRBD2. The length of the CDR3 is 16 residues. The trim removed 3 bases at V and 5 bases at J, leaving 9 bases unmatched. CDR1 LNHDA and CDR2 SQIVND come from the germline V gene (reference sequence). CDR3 in amino acids: CASSMLLAGVIDTQYF. The CDR3 DNA is TGTGCCAGTAGTATGTTGTTAGCGGGAGTGATAGATACGCAGTATTTT.

The rearrangement joins TRBV7-6 to TRBJ1-3; 7 bases line up with TRBD1. J was trimmed by 3 bases and V by 4 bases; bases with no gene match: 12. Germline V lookup: CDR1 SGHVS, CDR2 FNYEAQ. This CDR3 has 17 residues. The CDR3 DNA reads TGTGCCAGCAGCTCCGGACAGGCCTATGAGTTTGGAAACACCATATATTTT. Amino acids: CASSSGQAYEFGNTIYF. Complete variable domain (other parts from reference TRBV7-6 and TRBJ1-3): GAGVSQSPRYKVTKRGQDVALRCDPISGHVSLYWYRQALGQGPEFLTYFNYEAQQDKSGLPNDRFSAERPEGSISTLTIQRTEQRDSAMYRCASSSGQAYEFGNTIYFGEGSWLTVV.

The V call is TRBV19, the J call TRBJ2-7, with a weak D call TRBD1 (6 bases). This CDR3 has 15 residues. Germline V gene lookup returns CDR1 LNHDA and CDR2 SQIVND (reference sequence). V lost 1 base and J 3 bases, leaving 13 bases between the germline ends. CDR3 region: CASSIGQGHFYEQYF. The CDR3 coding sequence is TGTGCCAGTAGTATAGGCCAGGGACACTTCTACGAGCAGTACTTC. The entire variable domain, with the rest obtained from reference TRBV19 and TRBJ2-7, is as follows: DGGITQSPKYLFRKEGQNVTLSCEQNLNHDAMYWYRQDPGQGLRLIYYSQIVNDFQKGDIAEGYSVSREKKESFPLTVTSAQKNPTAFYLCASSIGQGHFYEQYFGPGTRLTVT.

This rearrangement joins TRBV10-3 to TRBJ2-3; weak D call: TRBD2 (6 bases). V dropped 9 bases and J dropped 1 base, with 11 bases sitting between them. This CDR3 region has 13 residues. Germline V gene sequence: CDR1 ENHRY, CDR2 SYGVKD. The chain's CDR3 is CAMISGGTDTQYF. CDR3 nucleotides: TGTGCCATGATTAGCGGAGGCACAGATACGCAGTATTTT.

The chain couples TRBV27 to TRBJ2-7; 9 nucleotides align to TRBD1. V dropped 8 bases and J dropped 6; count of bases not matched to a gene: 11. This CDR3 contains 14 residues. Germline lookup yields CDR1 MNHEY and CDR2 SMNVEV (reference sequence). The DNA for the CDR3 is TGTGCCAGCGCCCGACAGGGGGGTTTAGGCGAGCAGTACTTC. Translating gives CASARQGGLGEQYF.

The rearrangement links TRBV9 to TRBJ2-2; weak D call: TRBD1 (5 bases). Germline-derived CDR1 and CDR2 are SGDLS and YYNGEE. CDR3 size: 17 residues. Trimming left V 6 bases short and J 0 bases short, with 18 bases between. In DNA form, the CDR3 reads TGTGCCAGCACCGACCCCTCACAGGAAACGAACACCGGGGAGCTGTTTTTT. The encoded protein is CASTDPSQETNTGELFF.

This sequence joins TRBV4-2 and TRBJ2-1; 11 positions match TRBD1. The CDR3 sequence is 15 residues long. CDR1 is LGHNA and CDR2 is YNFKEQ in the germline V gene. Trimming at V came to 5 bases and at J to 7 bases, leaving 7 bases not matched to a gene. The CDR3 bases are TGTGCCAGCAGCTCAGGACAGGGGGCGAGGAATGAGCAGTTCTTC. Translation gives CASSSGQGARNEQFF.

This chain uses TRBV6-5 with TRBJ1-5, with 11 bases identical to TRBD1. CDR1 and CDR2 from the germline V gene are MNHEY and SVGAGI. With V trimmed by 8 bases and J by 7 bases, 10 bases remained unmatched. The CDR3 runs 15 residues. The CDR3 nucleotides are TGTGCCAGCGAGAGGACAGGGGGCGCAGGGCAGCCCCAGCATTTT. Its translation is CASERTGGAGQPQHF.

The chain combines TRBV24-1 with TRBJ2-7; TRBD2 agrees at 15 bases. The CDR3 has 17 residues. Germline trimming cut 3 bases from V and 5 bases from J; bases unmatched to any gene: 7. Germline V CDR1 and CDR2: KGHDR, SFDVKD. CDR3 nucleotides: TGTGCCACCAGTGATCCTGGGACTAGCGGGAGGCGGAACGAGCAGTACTTC. As protein: CATSDPGTSGRRNEQYF.

This chain links TRBV6-5 with TRBJ2-1; 8 bases are shared with TRBD1. This CDR3 has 14 amino acids. The V and J ends lost 6 bases and 4 bases, in that order; junction bases with no gene match: 5. Germline V gene lookup returns CDR1 MNHEY and CDR2 SVGAGI. CDR3: CASRGTGVYNEQFF. CDR3 nucleotides: TGTGCCAGCAGGGGGACAGGCGTTTACAATGAGCAGTTCTTC.

The chain is built from TRBV30 and TRBJ2-7, with 8 bases identical to TRBD1. V shed 5 bases and J 2 bases; nucleotides not matched to a gene: 8. This CDR3 spans 14 amino acids. Germline V gene sequence: CDR1 GTSNPN, CDR2 SVGIG (reference sequence). In DNA, the CDR3 is TGTGCCTGGGAAGGGACAGGACGAACCTACGAGCAGTACTTC. It yields the protein CAWEGTGRTYEQYF.

V is TRBV6-5 and J is TRBJ2-2, with 8 bases aligning to TRBD1. CDR1 and CDR2 (germline): MNHEY, SVGAGI. V trimming: 4 bases; J trimming: 2 bases; junction bases outside the gene matches: 6. The length of the CDR3 is 16 residues. In DNA, the CDR3 is TGTGCCAGCAGTTTAACGGGGACAGGAAACACCGGGGAGCTGTTTTTT. The encoded protein is CASSLTGTGNTGELFF.

The chain carries TRBV6-4 and TRBJ2-5; no clear D. The CDR3 has 12 residues. V was pared by 5 bases and J by 5 bases, with 9 bases between. Looked up from germline, CDR1 is MRHNA and CDR2 is SNTAGT. The CDR3 reads CASSLLEETQYF. The CDR3 coding sequence is TGTGCCAGCAGTCTTCTAGAGGAGACCCAGTACTTC.